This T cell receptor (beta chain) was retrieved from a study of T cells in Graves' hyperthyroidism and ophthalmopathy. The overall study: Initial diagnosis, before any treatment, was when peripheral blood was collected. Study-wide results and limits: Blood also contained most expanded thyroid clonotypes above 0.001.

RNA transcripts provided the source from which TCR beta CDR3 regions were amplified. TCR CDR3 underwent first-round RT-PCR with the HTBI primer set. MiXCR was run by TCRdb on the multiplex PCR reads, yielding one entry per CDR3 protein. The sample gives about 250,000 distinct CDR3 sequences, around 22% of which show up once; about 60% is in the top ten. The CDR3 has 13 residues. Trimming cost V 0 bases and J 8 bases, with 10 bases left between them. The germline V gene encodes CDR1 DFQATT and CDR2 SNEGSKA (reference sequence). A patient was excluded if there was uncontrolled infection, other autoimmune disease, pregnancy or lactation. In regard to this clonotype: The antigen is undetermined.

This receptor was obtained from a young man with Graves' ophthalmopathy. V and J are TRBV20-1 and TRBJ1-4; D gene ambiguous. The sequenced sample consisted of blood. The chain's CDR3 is CSAREPLREKLFF. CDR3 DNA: TGCAGTGCTAGAGAGCCCCTTAGGGAAAAACTGTTTTTT.